The 20 T cell receptor beta chains reported below all come from one sample, sequenced in a study of T cell clonality in common variable immunodeficiency. What these receptors recognize is not known. TCRdb's table, derived via immunoSEQ multiplex PCR, lists solely in-frame clones and lacks some. This sample has fewer than 20,000 clones, each found more than once. Study results and limitations: Reportedly, TCR beta sequences from common variable immunodeficiency showed fewer deletions and N-nucleotide insertions.

Material for sequencing was peripheral blood mononuclear cells. These receptors all come from a human donor with common variable immunodeficiency.

As to this clone: The read ends 3 residues early relative to the CDR3; the germline J gene fills the gap. V and J are TRBV6-2 or TRBV6-3 and TRBJ2-5; D remains unclear. CDR3 length: 14 residues. The V end lost 0 bases, the J end lost 4 bases, and 9 bases lay between the germline ends. Germline V gene sequence: CDR1 MNHEY, CDR2 SVGEGT. This chain's CDR3 is CASSYSRYSETQYF. Partial CDR3 DNA: TGTGCCAGCAGTTACTCGAGATACTCAGAGACC.

With regard to this clone: The read stops 3 residues short of the end of the CDR3; the missing end is completed from the germline J gene. The chain carries TRBV18 and TRBJ2-5; D may be TRBD1 or TRBD2 (6 bases each). Germline values: CDR1 KGHSH, CDR2 LQKENI. Trimming left V 3 bases short and J 2 bases short, with 13 bases between. CDR3 length: 15 residues. The part of the CDR3 DNA that was read is TGTGCCAGCTCACCTCCAGGCGGGACACAAGAGACC. It yields the protein CASSPPGGTQET. The whole CDR3 sequence is CASSPPGGTQETQYF.

The sample holds many counts of this clone. Sequencing ends 3 residues short of the CDR3 end; the germline J gene provides the rest. V is TRBV5-1 and J is TRBJ1-1; a weak D match, TRBD1 (5 bases). Germline V CDR1 and CDR2: SGHRS, YFSETQ. The CDR3 length is 13 residues. Trimming stripped 4 bases from V and 2 bases from J, with 9 bases between. The CDR3 bases that were read are TGCGCCAGCAGCCGTCAGGGTAACACTGAA. It codes for CASSRQGNTE. The CDR3 as a whole reads CASSRQGNTEAFF.

In its sample, this clone was seen many times. The read terminates 3 residues before the CDR3 end, so the remaining end is supplied by the germline J gene. The chain employs TRBV18 and TRBJ1-2; 8 bases are a match to TRBD1. This CDR3 is built from 15 residues. Per germline, CDR1 KGHSH and CDR2 LQKENI. V shed 1 base, J shed 2 bases, and the junction held 3 bases outside the gene matches. This CDR3 reads CASSPQGQGNYGYTF. The CDR3 DNA, read in part, is TGTGCCAGCTCACCACAAGGACAGGGAAACTATGGC.

This clone has at least ten counts. The part of the CDR3 DNA that was read is TGTGCCAGCAGTACCGGGACTGGCACAGATACG. Translation: CASSTGTGTDT. The full CDR3 sequence reads CASSTGTGTDTQYF. This chain connects TRBV5-4 to TRBJ2-3; possibly TRBD2 for D (6 bases). The CDR3 extends 3 residues past the end of the read, so its final part is completed from the germline J gene. V was trimmed by 5 bases and J by 1 base, leaving 11 bases between them. Germline assignment: CDR1 SGHNT and CDR2 YYREEE (reference sequence). The CDR3 totals 14 residues.

This clone was recorded a few times. The CDR3 is cut off 3 residues early in the read; its end comes from the germline J gene. The J gene is TRBJ1-2, the V gene TRBV19; D gene uncertain. From germline, CDR1 is LNHDA and CDR2 SQIVND (reference sequence). The CDR3 loop spans 13 amino acids. CDR3 in amino acids: CASSTSQATGYTF. Incomplete CDR3 DNA: TGTGCCAGTAGTACAAGTCAGGCCACCGGC.

A word on this clone: The CDR3 goes on 3 residues after the read ends, and that part is filled in from the germline J gene. The rearrangement links TRBV7-3 to TRBJ2-5; tentative D call: TRBD2 (5 bases). Trimming shortened V by 5 bases and J by 5 bases, and 12 bases separated the two germline ends. This CDR3 comprises 13 residues. The germline V gene encodes CDR1 SGHTA and CDR2 FQGTGA. The CDR3 DNA, read in part, is TGTGCCAGCAGCGCACTAGGGCTTGAGACC. Encoded protein: CASSALGLET. The whole CDR3 reads CASSALGLETQYF.

As for this clone: Sequencing ends 3 residues short of the CDR3 end; the germline J gene provides the rest. The chain uses TRBV18 and TRBJ2-7; 8 bases map to TRBD1. With 6 bases clipped from V and 1 base from J, the junction kept 8 bases outside the gene matches. The CDR3 has 15 amino acids. Germline loops: CDR1 KGHSH, CDR2 LQKENI. The sequenced CDR3 bases are TGTGCCAGCTCCCCTACAGGGGGGAGATCCTACGAG. It yields the protein CASSPTGGRSYE. The whole CDR3 reads CASSPTGGRSYEQYF.

The table lists this clone with many counts. The CDR3 end is not reached by the read, which stops 3 residues before it; the germline J gene fills it in. This sequence joins TRBV10-3 and TRBJ1-1, with 9 bases identical to TRBD1. This CDR3 spans 15 amino acids. The germline CDR1 and CDR2 sequences are ENHRY and SYGVKD. V trimming: 9 bases; J trimming: 2 bases; junction bases outside the gene matches: 10. Incomplete CDR3 DNA: TGTGCCATTAGAAAAACGGGACAGGGAAACACTGAA. It specifies CAIRKTGQGNTE. The entire CDR3 sequence reads CAIRKTGQGNTEAFF.

This clone was seen only a few times. The read terminates 3 residues before the CDR3 end, so the remaining end is supplied by the germline J gene. V gene TRBV5-1 combines with J gene TRBJ2-5, with 8 nucleotides matching TRBD1. This CDR3 has 15 residues. V gave up 4 bases and J gave up 5 bases; unmatched junction bases: 10. Germline V lookup: CDR1 SGHRS, CDR2 YFSETQ. The CDR3 reads CASSPAAGGRETQYF. The CDR3 DNA, read in part, is TGCGCCAGCAGCCCGGCGGCAGGGGGCAGGGAGACC.

This clone has at least ten counts. With the read ending 3 residues before the CDR3 end, the germline J gene is used to fill in that end. This chain links TRBV18 with TRBJ1-1; 12 positions match TRBD1. Germline lookup yields CDR1 KGHSH and CDR2 LQKENI. The CDR3 consists of 16 residues. V lost 3 bases, J lost 4 bases, and 6 bases stayed unmatched. The DNA read from the CDR3 is TGTGCCAGCTCACCCGGGACAGGGGGCCCGGGCACTGAA. This gives the protein CASSPGTGGPGTE. The whole CDR3 is CASSPGTGGPGTEAFF.

This clone has at least ten counts. The CDR3 bases that were read are TGCAGCGGGAAGGGCCTGACTAGTCGAGAGACC. Translating it yields CSGKGLTSRET. The full-length CDR3 reads as CSGKGLTSRETQYF. This rearrangement joins TRBV29-1 to TRBJ2-5; D possibly corresponds to TRBD2 (6 bases). The CDR3 end falls 3 residues outside the read, so it is completed with the germline J gene. V was pared by 7 bases and J by 4 bases, with 19 bases between. Germline lookup yields CDR1 SQVTM and CDR2 ANQGSEA. The CDR3 sequence is 14 residues long.

This clone is medium-sized (0.01 to 0.1%) in the sample. The read ends 3 residues shy of where the CDR3 ends; the end is completed using the germline J gene. The chain employs TRBV9 and TRBJ1-1, with D perhaps TRBD1 (6 bases). The V end was cut by 3 bases, the J end by 1 base, with 10 bases between. This CDR3 has 14 amino acids. Germline V gene data show CDR1 as SGDLS and CDR2 as YYNGEE. The sequenced CDR3 bases are TGTGCCAGCAGCGGACAGGTCGGGAACACTGAA. This gives the protein CASSGQVGNTE. The CDR3 reads in full as CASSGQVGNTEAFF.

Notes on this clone: The read terminates 3 residues ahead of where the CDR3 ends, so the germline J gene completes it. This rearrangement joins TRBV18 to TRBJ1-5, with TRBD1 matching 8 bases. This CDR3 comprises 15 residues. The V gene's germline CDR1 is KGHSH and CDR2 LQKENI. The V and J ends lost 3 bases and 0 bases, in that order; junction bases with no gene match: 1. The sequenced part of the CDR3 DNA is TGTGCCAGCTCACCCGGACAGGGTAGCAATCAGCCC. This gives the protein CASSPGQGSNQP. The full CDR3 protein reads CASSPGQGSNQPQHF.

Points on this clone: The observed sequence ends 3 residues before the CDR3 terminus, with the missing tail filled in from the germline J gene. This CDR3 is also generated by other DNA sequences in the sample. The V call is TRBV7-2, the J call TRBJ2-7; the match to TRBD2 covers 7 bases. CDR1 SGHTA and CDR2 FQGNSA come from the germline V gene. V shed 4 bases and J 3 bases; nucleotides not matched to a gene: 6. The CDR3 has 14 residues. The CDR3 bases that were read are TGTGCCAGCAGCTCGACGAGCGGGATCTACGAG. Its translation is CASSSTSGIYE. The full CDR3 protein is CASSSTSGIYEQYF.

This clone was detected a few times. The read gets to within 3 residues of the CDR3 end, and the germline J gene fills in the rest. This rearrangement joins TRBV11-3 to TRBJ2-5, with D possibly being TRBD1 (6 bases). This CDR3 contains 15 residues. With 5 bases removed from V and 5 bases from J, the gap between germline ends came to 18 bases. CDR1 SGHNT and CDR2 YENEEA come from the germline V gene. This chain's CDR3 is CASSQRDTTWETQYF. Incomplete CDR3 DNA: TGTGCCAGCAGCCAAAGGGACACCACCTGGGAGACC. The entire variable domain, with the rest obtained from reference TRBV11-3 and TRBJ2-5, is as follows: EAGVVQSPRYKIIEKKQPVAFWCNPISGHNTLYWYLQNLGQGPELLIRYENEEAVDDSQLPKDRFSAERLKGVDSTLKIQPAELGDSAVYLCASSQRDTTWETQYFGPGTRLLVL.

Note on this clone: The read ends 3 residues early relative to the CDR3; the germline J gene fills the gap. This rearrangement joins TRBV19 to TRBJ1-1; 7 positions agree with TRBD1. Germline-derived CDR1 and CDR2 are LNHDA and SQIVND (reference sequence). The CDR3 sequence is 15 residues long. V dropped 6 bases and J dropped 1; count of bases not matched to a gene: 8. CDR3 loop: CASSPREGANTEAFF. Partial CDR3 DNA: TGTGCCAGTAGCCCTCGGGAGGGGGCGAACACTGAA. The complete variable domain, with remaining parts taken from reference TRBV19 and TRBJ1-1, reads DGGITQSPKYLFRKEGQNVTLSCEQNLNHDAMYWYRQDPGQGLRLIYYSQIVNDFQKGDIAEGYSVSREKKESFPLTVTSAQKNPTAFYLCASSPREGANTEAFFGQGTRLTVV.

A few counts support this clone. The CDR3 extends 3 residues past the end of the read, so its final part is completed from the germline J gene. V is TRBV18 and J is TRBJ2-7, with 15 bases aligning to TRBD2. V shed 5 bases and J 2 bases; nucleotides not matched to a gene: 10. The CDR3 has 18 residues. Germline V gives CDR1 KGHSH, CDR2 LQKENI. The CDR3 protein is CASSTKGLAGGIPYEQYF. Incomplete CDR3 DNA: TGTGCCAGCTCAACCAAGGGACTAGCGGGAGGAATCCCCTACGAG.

A remark on this clone: The read gets to within 3 residues of the CDR3 end, and the germline J gene fills in the rest. V and J are TRBV5-1 and TRBJ1-2; the D gene is possibly TRBD1 (5 bases). CDR3 length: 12 amino acids. CDR1 and CDR2 (germline): SGHRS, YFSETQ. V was pared by 7 bases and J by 3 bases, with 10 bases between. The DNA read from the CDR3 is TGCGCCAGCCGGGACTCAGACTATGGC. Translating it yields CASRDSDYG. The CDR3, in full, reads CASRDSDYGYTF. The whole variable domain, filled in from reference TRBV5-1 and TRBJ1-2, reads KAGVTQTPRYLIKTRGQQVTLSCSPISGHRSVSWYQQTPGQGLQFLFEYFSETQRNKGNFPGRFSGRQFSNSRSEMNVSTLELGDSALYLCASRDSDYGYTFGSGTRLTVV.

The CDR3 DNA, read in part, is TGTGCCAGTAGACGGCGGGGGGACGGGGGAGAGACC. Amino acids: CASRRRGDGGET. The entire CDR3 protein reads CASRRRGDGGETQYF. The V gene is TRBV19, the J gene TRBJ2-5; the match to TRBD2 covers 8 bases. The CDR3 goes on 3 residues after the read ends, and that part is filled in from the germline J gene. The junction had 10 bases not matched to a gene; V was cut back by 6 bases and J by 4 bases. Germline CDR1 is LNHDA and CDR2 is SQIVND (reference sequence). The CDR3 has 15 amino acids.